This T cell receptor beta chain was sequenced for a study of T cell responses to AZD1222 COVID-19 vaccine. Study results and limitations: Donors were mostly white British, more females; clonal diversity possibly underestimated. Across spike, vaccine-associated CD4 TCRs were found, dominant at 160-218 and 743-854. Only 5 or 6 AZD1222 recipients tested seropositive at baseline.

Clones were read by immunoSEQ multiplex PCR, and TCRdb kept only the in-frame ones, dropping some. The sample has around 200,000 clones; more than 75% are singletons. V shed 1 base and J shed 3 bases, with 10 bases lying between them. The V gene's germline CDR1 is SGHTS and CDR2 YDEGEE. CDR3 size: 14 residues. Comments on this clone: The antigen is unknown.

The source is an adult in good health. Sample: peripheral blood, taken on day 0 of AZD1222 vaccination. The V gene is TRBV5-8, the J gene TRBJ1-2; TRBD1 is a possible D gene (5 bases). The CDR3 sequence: CASSLSGGDYGYTF. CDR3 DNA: TGTGCCAGCAGCTTGTCCGGGGGGGACTATGGCTACACCTTC.